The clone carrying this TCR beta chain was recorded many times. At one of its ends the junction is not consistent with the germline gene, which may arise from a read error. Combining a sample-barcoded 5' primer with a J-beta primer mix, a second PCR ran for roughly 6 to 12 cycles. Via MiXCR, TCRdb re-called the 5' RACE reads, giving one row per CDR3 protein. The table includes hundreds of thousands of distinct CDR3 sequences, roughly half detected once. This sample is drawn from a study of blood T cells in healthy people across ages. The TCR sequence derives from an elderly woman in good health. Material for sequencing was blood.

CDR3 loop: CASSLGYEQYF. In nucleotides, the CDR3 is TGTGCCAGCAGCTTAGGGTACGAGCAGTACTTC. The chain employs TRBV12-3 or TRBV12-4 and TRBJ2-7; D is uncertain. The CDR3 length is 11 residues.